This T cell receptor (beta chain) comes out of a study of chemoradiotherapy in HPV16-positive cancers. Per germline, CDR1 SGHDT and CDR2 YYEEEE. The V gene end was trimmed by 4 bases and the J gene end by 1 base; junction bases not matched to a gene: 8. The CDR3 is 15 amino acids. The method was immunoSEQ multiplex PCR; TCRdb's version includes in-frame clones alone and lacks a portion of them. Seen here are 9,000 to 13,000 clones, about 89% observed once, and the top ten hold under 2%. This sequence originates from a human donor with HPV-associated anogenital cancer. The V gene is TRBV5-6, the J gene TRBJ2-7; TRBD2 matches 7 bases. The sequenced sample was blood, obtained from a patient who underwent chemoradiotherapy. The CDR3 here is CASSGVGTKSYEQYF. The CDR3 DNA is TGTGCCAGCAGCGGGGTGGGGACTAAGTCCTACGAGCAGTACTTC.